A selection of T cell receptor beta chains follows, all from one sample in a study of response to subunit inactivated influenza vaccine. TCRdb re-called the RT-PCR reads with MiXCR, one entry per CDR3 protein. The sample carries a few hundred thousand distinct CDR3 sequences, around 22% recorded once. Sequencing used PBMCs from blood, obtained less than 22 months after vaccination. The receptor set was obtained from a man aged 45 to 75 who received an inactivated influenza vaccine. Each CDR3 is given without its conserved first and last residue. Each record gives: J gene, V gene, CDR3 protein.

TRBJ2-1 TRBV6-1 ATRFSGSSYNEQF
TRBJ1-2 TRBV7-2 ASSPGQGGRGYT
TRBJ2-3 TRBV19 ASNKGGTDTQY
TRBJ2-3 TRBV5-1 ASSLRQVEDTQY
TRBJ2-7 TRBV11-1 ASSRQYQTYEQY
TRBJ2-7 TRBV7-9 ASSSLAVIYEQY
TRBJ1-2 TRBV29-1 SANPGQGSYGYT
TRBJ2-5 TRBV7-9 ASSYAKETQY
TRBJ1-2 TRBV25-1 ASSVTDNYGYT
TRBJ2-5 TRBV4-2 ASSQPARGETQY
TRBJ1-6 TRBV3-1 ASGRWDRGSPLH
TRBJ2-1 TRBV4-3 ASSQDWGSSLYNEQF
TRBJ1-2 TRBV5-1 ASSLDTAGYT
TRBJ2-3 TRBV5-5 ASSLDLRGRDTQY
TRBJ2-5 TRBV27 ASSLSGTSGVTQY
TRBJ2-7 TRBV9 ASSPHGTGGNYEQY
TRBJ1-5 TRBV28 ASGDRNSNQPQH
TRBJ2-3 TRBV7-8 ASSPRWDLRTDTQY
TRBJ1-6 TRBV11-2 ASSHIIGKPNNSPLH
TRBJ1-2 TRBV19 ASSLTGSFNYGYT
TRBJ1-4 TRBV10-3 ATRQGPNNEKLF
TRBJ1-3 TRBV4-3 ASSQEHSGNTIY
TRBJ1-6 TRBV28 ASRGQGGNSPLH
TRBJ1-4 TRBV2 ASSPDREGEKLF
TRBJ1-5 TRBV19 ASKGLYNQPQH
TRBJ1-5 TRBV4-1 ASSQVELGIYSNQPQH
TRBJ1-1 TRBV28 ASSPVDLNTEAF
TRBJ2-1 TRBV6-1 ASIKSGASYNEQF
TRBJ1-2 TRBV6-2/TRBV6-3 ASSYSAPNYGYT
TRBJ2-3 TRBV6-1 ASSEVATNTQY
TRBJ1-1 TRBV9 ASSVQGGGTEAF
TRBJ2-6 TRBV28 ASSLSFTYSSGANVLT
TRBJ1-1 TRBV19 ASSIGTNTEAF
TRBJ1-2 TRBV4-2 ASSQNPGADGYT
TRBJ1-1 TRBV6-5 ASSYLQGGRTEAF
TRBJ1-3 TRBV20-1 SAREQAGNTIY
TRBJ1-2 TRBV7-2 ASSFEGTYGYT
TRBJ2-7 TRBV6-1 ASSPDPIRGYEQY
TRBJ1-1 TRBV5-1 ASSGGTGGVTEAF
TRBJ2-1 TRBV5-1 ASSLAAGAYNEQF
TRBJ2-7 TRBV7-9 ASSTSGTVYEQY
TRBJ2-3 TRBV4-2 ASSQATSTDTQY
TRBJ1-4 TRBV20-1 SARDAATNEKLF